The clone carrying this T cell receptor beta chain was recorded once. Profiled with immunoSEQ multiplex PCR; TCRdb holds only in-frame clones, not every one. The sample records about 67,000 clones, about 97% being singletons. Germline lookup yields CDR1 MNHNY and CDR2 SVGAGI (reference sequence). V gave up 6 bases and J gave up 2 bases; unmatched junction bases: 10. The CDR3 totals 16 residues. The data were obtained in a study of technical replicates of blood from a few donors. The TCR comes from a human donor in good health. The rearrangement links TRBV6-6 to TRBJ2-5, with 9 bases fitting TRBD2. The sequencing sample was made of T cells isolated from PBMCs. The DNA for the CDR3 is TGTGCCAGCAGAAGAGGGGCTAGCGGGATACAAGAGACCCAGTACTTC. This gives the protein CASRRGASGIQETQYF.